The T cell receptor (beta chain) described here comes from a study of breast tumors, draining lymph nodes, adjacent tissues. Study-wide results and limits: Luminal-like breast cancer showed significantly greater tumor-nontumor repertoire similarity than basal-like breast cancer did. Tumor repertoires ranked between lymph nodes and nontumor tissue in diversity, with V and J gene preferences.

Using its own MiXCR run on the multiplex PCR reads, TCRdb lists one record per CDR3 protein. Here the sample spans about 63,000 distinct CDR3 sequences, around 52% being singletons. About this clonotype itself: As yet, its antigen is unknown.

Per the germline V gene, CDR1 is SEHNR and CDR2 is FQNEAQ (reference sequence). The CDR3 runs 14 residues. V was cut by 5 bases and J by 6 bases, with 11 bases left in between. The receptor comes from a female donor with breast cancer. Some clones in this sample may be carry-over from other donors' samples. The sample taken for sequencing was breast tumor tissue. The chain carries TRBV7-9 and TRBJ1-6; no clear D gene. This CDR3 reads CASSPDWVNSPLHF. The CDR3 nucleotides are TGTGCCAGCAGCCCCGACTGGGTTAATTCACCCCTCCACTTT.